This T cell receptor (beta chain) is from a study of blood T cell repertoires in COVID-19. Study-wide context: Both acute and convalescent COVID-19 samples were obtained from the United States, Italy and Spain. PBMCs, B-cell-depleted T cells, or T cells provided the cDNA or gDNA that made up the material.

CDR1 is KGHSH, CDR2 LQKENI, per germline. The CDR3 consists of 14 residues. After removal of 3 bases from V and 8 bases from J, the junction contained 4 bases not matched to a gene. Methods used by the authors: Scientists estimated how many nucleated cells there were by amplifying reference gene primers. TCRdb's table, derived via immunoSEQ multiplex PCR, lists solely in-frame clones and lacks some. V, J and clone size were drawn from that table, and D and trimming were deduced from the DNA. Here the sample spans around 190,000 clones, just over 85% being singletons. Sample: peripheral blood. The chain combines TRBV18 with TRBJ2-1; TRBD1 matches 10 bases. The receptor was derived from a man aged 50-59 years with active or convalescent COVID-19. Here the CDR3 reads CASSPGQGMDEQFF. In nucleotides, the CDR3 is TGTGCCAGCTCACCGGGACAGGGGATGGATGAGCAGTTCTTC.